A selection of T cell receptor beta chains follows, all from one sample in a study of a mutant IDH1 vaccine in newly diagnosed glioma. The assay was immunoSEQ multiplex PCR, and TCRdb's table has in-frame clones only and misses some. The repertoire holds tens of thousands of clones, with more than 65% as singletons. The material sequenced was PBMCs, taken from a glioma patient treated with radiotherapy, temozolomide or both. Every receptor here comes from a man aged 40-55 years with glioma. Some clones in this sample may be carry-over from other donors' samples. Each CDR3 is given with its conserved first and last residue. D genes are given only for firm matches. Size values are once, few and many counts, or a class for expanded clones, and some rows have none.

>TRBJ2-7|TRBV6-5|NA|TRBD2
CASSYSGLAGAYEQYF
>TRBJ1-2|TRBV2|NA|NA
CASSFGQNYGYTF
>TRBJ1-4|TRBV7-9|NA|NA
CASSQRTAATNEKLFF
>TRBJ2-7|TRBV5-1|NA|TRBD2
CASSPTSGNYEQYF
>TRBJ1-2|TRBV25-1|once|NA
CASSDNSYGYTF
>TRBJ1-2|TRBV5-1|NA|NA
CASSFVAGPNYGYTF
>TRBJ2-7|TRBV4-1|few|TRBD1
CASSPGTGRSYEQYF
>TRBJ2-2|TRBV2|NA|TRBD2
CASRLAGSTGELFF
>TRBJ2-3|TRBV19|NA|TRBD2
CATSRGGGGAGLQYF
>TRBJ1-2|TRBV19|NA|NA
CASSPRLGQWLYYGYTF
>TRBJ2-3|TRBV9|NA|NA
CASSVVGAVDTQYF
>TRBJ2-7|TRBV11-3|NA|TRBD2
CVVRGDSYEQYF
>TRBJ2-7|TRBV29-1|NA|NA
CSVPSDESYEQYF
>TRBJ2-7|TRBV30|once|TRBD1
CAWCGQGVYEQYF
>TRBJ1-6|TRBV11-2|NA|NA
CASSSPVNSPLHF
>TRBJ1-5|TRBV5-1|NA|NA
CASSFRPGGNQPQHF
>TRBJ1-6|TRBV6-5|NA|NA
CASSSPTGKASPLHF
>TRBJ1-2|TRBV29-1|NA|NA
CSVEDRGNYGYTF
>TRBJ1-4|TRBV29-1|few|NA
CSGTENEKLFF
>TRBJ1-5|TRBV7-7|NA|TRBD1
CASSKDRDQPQHF
>TRBJ1-2|TRBV29-1|NA|NA
CSVEGYGYTF
>TRBJ2-2|TRBV29-1|NA|TRBD2
CSHLGRGSWGELFF
>TRBJ1-1|TRBV10-3|NA|NA
CAISDRGKNTEAFF
>TRBJ1-5|TRBV6-6|once|NA
CASRPRGGRGNQPQHF
>TRBJ1-1|TRBV6-4|NA|NA
CASSDTDLNTEAFF
>TRBJ1-1|TRBV6-5|once|TRBD1
CASFQGGRTEAFF
>TRBJ2-7|TRBV9|NA|NA
CASSVAGPGGSYEQYF
>TRBJ1-1|TRBV11-2|NA|NA
CASSLGSGAAFF
>TRBJ1-4|TRBV19|once|NA
CASRKNPGATNEKLFF
>TRBJ2-2|TRBV6-5|once|TRBD1
CASTMGQTNTGELFF
>TRBJ1-6|TRBV9|once|NA
CASSVGGVSPLHF
>TRBJ1-1|TRBV18|NA|NA
CASSPEQVKNTEAFF
>TRBJ1-2|TRBV6-6|NA|NA
CASSFPAGTNYGYTF
>TRBJ1-5|TRBV18|NA|NA
CASSGQDNQPQHF
>TRBJ1-2|TRBV2|NA|NA
CASSEGLRGYGYTF